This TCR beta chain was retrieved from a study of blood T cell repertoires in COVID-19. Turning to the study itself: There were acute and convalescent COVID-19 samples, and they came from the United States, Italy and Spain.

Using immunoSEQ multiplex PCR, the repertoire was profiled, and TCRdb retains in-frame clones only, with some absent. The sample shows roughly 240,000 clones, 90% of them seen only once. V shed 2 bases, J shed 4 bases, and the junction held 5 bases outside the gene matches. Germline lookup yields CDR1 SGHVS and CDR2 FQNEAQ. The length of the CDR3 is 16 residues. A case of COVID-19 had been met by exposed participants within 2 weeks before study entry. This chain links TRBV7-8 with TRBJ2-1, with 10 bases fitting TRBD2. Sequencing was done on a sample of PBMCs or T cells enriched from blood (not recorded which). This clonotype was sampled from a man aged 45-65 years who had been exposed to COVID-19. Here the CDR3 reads CASSLTSGGAYNEQFF. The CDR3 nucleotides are TGTGCCAGCAGCTTAACCAGCGGGGGGGCTTACAATGAGCAGTTCTTC.